This note documents a single TCR beta chain sequence. The antigen remains unidentified. The sample originates from a study of cytomegalovirus exposure and HLA in healthy donors. Overall study findings and caveats: According to a subsequent analysis, TCR clusters from the first cohort were inclined to appear together in the 100 to 150 validation repertoires.

Germline loops: CDR1 SGHKS, CDR2 YYEKEE (reference sequence). The ends were cut back, 1 base at V and 8 bases at J, with 12 bases in the middle. The CDR3 is made up of 13 amino acids. The repertoire was sequenced with immunoSEQ multiplex PCR; TCRdb's copy has only in-frame clones and lacks some. Here the sample spans under 200,000 clones, around nine tenths being singletons. The receptor's source is a young woman in good health and CMV-seronegative. This chain joins TRBV5-5 and TRBJ1-2, with D unclear. Sequenced input: PBMCs. DNA for the CDR3: TGTGCCAGCAGCTTGAGAGTAGAGGAAGGCTACACCTTC. Residues: CASSLRVEEGYTF.